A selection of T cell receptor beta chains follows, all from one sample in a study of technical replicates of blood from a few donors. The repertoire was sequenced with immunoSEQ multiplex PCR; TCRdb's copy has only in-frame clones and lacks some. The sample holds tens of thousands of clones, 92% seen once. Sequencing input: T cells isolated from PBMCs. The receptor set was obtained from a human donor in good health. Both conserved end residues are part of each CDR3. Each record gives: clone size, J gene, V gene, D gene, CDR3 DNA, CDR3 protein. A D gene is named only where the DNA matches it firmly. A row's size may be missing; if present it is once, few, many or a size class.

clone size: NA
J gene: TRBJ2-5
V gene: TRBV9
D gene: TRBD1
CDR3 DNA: TGTGCCAGCAGCGAGTGGAATGGACAGGGGGCTCAAGAGACCCAGTACTTC
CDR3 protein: CASSEWNGQGAQETQYF

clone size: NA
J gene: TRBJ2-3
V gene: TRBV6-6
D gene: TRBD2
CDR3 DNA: TGTGCCATAAGGCGGGAGGGCCAGGCAGATACGCAGTATTTT
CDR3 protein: CAIRREGQADTQYF

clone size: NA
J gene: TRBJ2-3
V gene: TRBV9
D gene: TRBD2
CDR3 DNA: TGTGCCAGCAGCGTTGGGACTAGCGGGAGAACAGATACGCAGTATTTT
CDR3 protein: CASSVGTSGRTDTQYF

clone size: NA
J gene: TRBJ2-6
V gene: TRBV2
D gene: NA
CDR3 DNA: TGTGCCAGCAAAGGAACCGGGGACTCTGGGGCCAACGTCCTGACTTTC
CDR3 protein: CASKGTGDSGANVLTF

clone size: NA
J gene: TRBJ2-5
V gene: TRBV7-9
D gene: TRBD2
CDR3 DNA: TGTGCCAGCACCCGCAGCGGGAGGGCCCAAGAGACCCAGTACTTC
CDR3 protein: CASTRSGRAQETQYF

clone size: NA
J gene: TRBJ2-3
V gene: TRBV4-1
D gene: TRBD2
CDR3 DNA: TGCGCCAGCAGCTACCTGAGCGGGGGAGATACGCAGTATTTT
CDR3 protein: CASSYLSGGDTQYF

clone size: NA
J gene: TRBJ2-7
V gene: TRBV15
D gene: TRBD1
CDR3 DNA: TGTGCCACCAGCAGGGGACAGGGGTTTAGCGAGCAGTACTTC
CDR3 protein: CATSRGQGFSEQYF

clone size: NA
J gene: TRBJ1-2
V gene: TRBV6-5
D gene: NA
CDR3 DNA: TGTGCCAGCAGTTACTCGTTGAGGGCGGTTGGCTACACCTTC
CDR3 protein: CASSYSLRAVGYTF

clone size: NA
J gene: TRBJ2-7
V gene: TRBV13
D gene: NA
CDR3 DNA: TGTGCCAGCAAGATCGGGCCGGGGGTAACCTACGAGCAGTACTTC
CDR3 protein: CASKIGPGVTYEQYF

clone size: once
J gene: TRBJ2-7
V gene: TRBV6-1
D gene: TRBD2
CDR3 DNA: TGTGCCAGCAGTGAGACCGGACTAGCGGGAATCGAGCAGTACTTC
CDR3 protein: CASSETGLAGIEQYF

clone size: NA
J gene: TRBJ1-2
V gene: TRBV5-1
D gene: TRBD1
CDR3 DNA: TGCGCCAGCAGCCCGACAGGGGATGGCTACACCTTC
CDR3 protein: CASSPTGDGYTF

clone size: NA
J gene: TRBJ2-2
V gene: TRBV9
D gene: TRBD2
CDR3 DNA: TGTGCCAGCAGAGCGGGAGCGAACACCGGGGAGCTGTTTTTT
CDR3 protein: CASRAGANTGELFF

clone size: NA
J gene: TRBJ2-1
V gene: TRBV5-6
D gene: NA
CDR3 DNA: TGTGCCAGCAGCTTGATTCGGGACAACTACAATGAGCAGTTCTTC
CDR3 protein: CASSLIRDNYNEQFF

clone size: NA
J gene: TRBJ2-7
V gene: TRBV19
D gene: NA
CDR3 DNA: TGTGCCAGTAGACAGGGCTCTCGTCAGTACTTC
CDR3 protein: CASRQGSRQYF

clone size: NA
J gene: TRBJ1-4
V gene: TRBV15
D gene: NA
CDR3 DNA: TGTGCCACCAGCAGAGTCGTATCCTCTAATGAAAAACTGTTTTTT
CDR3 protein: CATSRVVSSNEKLFF